Here is one T cell receptor (beta chain) with its context. Its antigen is not known. The V segment lost 2 bases and the J segment 1 base; nucleotides outside the gene matches: 11. CDR1 is MDHEN and CDR2 is SYDVKM in the germline V gene. This CDR3 has 18 residues. Template switching, a step in the protocol, added a universal primer site, and cDNA carried unique molecular identifiers. One entry per CDR3 protein, called by TCRdb with MiXCR from the 5' RACE reads. The table records under 900,000 distinct CDR3 sequences, 9% to 15% of them present only once. The sample belongs to a study of identical twins. Regarding the study as a whole: Conclusions came from cross-sectional statistical analysis, not from following the same donors. Within twin pairs, the out-of-frame alpha sequences they shared showed excess low generation probability. A lower insertion count was a feature of abundant cord blood beta clonotypes, with no such feature in memory repertoires.

The data also belong to a second study, concerning yellow fever vaccine responses in identical twins.

The sample was PBMCs. The source of this sequence is a woman between 18 and 29 years old in good health. This chain joins TRBV28 and TRBJ1-2; 9 bases are shared with TRBD1. The CDR3 region has the DNA TGTGCCAGCAGTTTACACAGGGGGCTAAACAGGATTAACTATGGCTACACCTTC. Encoded protein: CASSLHRGLNRINYGYTF.